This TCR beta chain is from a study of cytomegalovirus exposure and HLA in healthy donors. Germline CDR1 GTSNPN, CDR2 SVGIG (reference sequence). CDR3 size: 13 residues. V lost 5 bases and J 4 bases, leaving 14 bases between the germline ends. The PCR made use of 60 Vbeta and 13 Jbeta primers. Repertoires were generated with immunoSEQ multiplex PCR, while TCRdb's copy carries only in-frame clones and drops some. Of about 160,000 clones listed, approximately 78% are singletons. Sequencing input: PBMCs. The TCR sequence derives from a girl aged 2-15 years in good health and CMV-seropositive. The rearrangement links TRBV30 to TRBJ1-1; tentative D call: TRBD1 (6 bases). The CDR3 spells CAWSAGVPTEAFF. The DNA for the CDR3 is TGTGCCTGGTCTGCAGGGGTGCCCACTGAAGCTTTCTTT.